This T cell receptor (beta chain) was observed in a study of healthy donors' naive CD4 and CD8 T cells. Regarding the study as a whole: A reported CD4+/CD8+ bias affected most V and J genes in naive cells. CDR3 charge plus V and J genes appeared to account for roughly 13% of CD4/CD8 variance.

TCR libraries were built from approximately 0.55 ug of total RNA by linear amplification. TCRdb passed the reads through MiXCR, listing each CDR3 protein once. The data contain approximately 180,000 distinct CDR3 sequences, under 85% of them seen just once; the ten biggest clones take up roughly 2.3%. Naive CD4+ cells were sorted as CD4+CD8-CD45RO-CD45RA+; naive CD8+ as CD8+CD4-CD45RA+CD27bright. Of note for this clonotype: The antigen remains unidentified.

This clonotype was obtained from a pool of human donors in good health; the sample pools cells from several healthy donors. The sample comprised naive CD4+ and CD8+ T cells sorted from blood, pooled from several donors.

CDR3 loop: CASRTGTGYYEQYF. The CDR3 DNA reads TGTGCCAGCAGAACCGGGACAGGGTACTACGAGCAGTACTTC. The chain recombines TRBV6-5 with TRBJ2-7; the match to TRBD1 covers 9 bases. Germline V gene lookup returns CDR1 MNHEY and CDR2 SVGAGI. The CDR3 extends over 14 amino acids. Trimming removed 6 bases from V and 3 bases from J; junction bases left unmatched: 6.